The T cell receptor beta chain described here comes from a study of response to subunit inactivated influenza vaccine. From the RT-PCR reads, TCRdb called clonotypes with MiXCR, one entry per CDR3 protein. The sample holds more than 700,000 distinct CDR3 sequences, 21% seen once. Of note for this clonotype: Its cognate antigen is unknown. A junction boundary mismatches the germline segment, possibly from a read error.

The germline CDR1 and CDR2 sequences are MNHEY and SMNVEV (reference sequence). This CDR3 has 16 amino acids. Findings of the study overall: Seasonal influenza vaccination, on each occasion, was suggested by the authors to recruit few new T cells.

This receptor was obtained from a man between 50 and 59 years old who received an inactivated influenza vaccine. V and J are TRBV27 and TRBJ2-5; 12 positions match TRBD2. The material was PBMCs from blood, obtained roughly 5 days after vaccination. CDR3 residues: CASSPWTSGAGETKYF. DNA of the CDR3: TGTGCCAGCAGTCCCTGGACTAGCGGGGCGGGAGAGACCAAGTACTTC.